This T cell receptor (beta chain) is from a study of blood T cell repertoires in COVID-19 (dated by TCRdb to 2018 to 2021). Regarding the research as a whole: The collaborator samples originated in the United States, Italy and Spain and spanned the acute and convalescent phases of COVID-19. The prospective study material was composed of cDNA or gDNA derived from T cells, B-cell-depleted T cells, or PBMCs. The dataset comprised deeply sampled blood TCRbeta repertoires from subjects exposed to, actively infected with, or recovered from COVID-19. The repertoires were released in a freely available public database meant as a resource for research on the immune response to SARS-CoV-2. The samples were drawn from the first 160 participants of the ongoing ImmuneRACE study and from 950 to 1,500 subjects provided by 6 global collaborators. Nearly every sample came with metadata listing a de-identified subject ID, COVID-19 status, age in years and sex. HLA class I and class II types, where available, came from metadata supplied by the sample provider rather than from assay-based typing.

Looking up the germline V gene (reference sequence) yields CDR1 LNHDA and CDR2 SQIVND. CDR3 length: 19 amino acids, cysteine to phenylalanine. Only the CDR3 DNA is retained, 57 bases long and in frame from the first base. For this chain, trimming is 5 bases at the V end and 0 bases at the J end, and the number of junction bases without a gene match is 16. The immunoSEQ Assay, a bias-controlled multiplex PCR, was used to amplify TCRbeta CDR3 regions from genomic DNA. The source study handled its data this way. The number of nucleated cells in each sample was estimated from the amplification of reference gene primers within the assay. To quantify the absolute abundance of each unique TCRbeta CDR3 rearrangement, sequence reads were collapsed and filtered. For each sample, productive Simpson clonality was calculated as the square root of Simpson's diversity index over productive rearrangements. Entries here come from immuneACCESS through TCRdb and include only in-frame sequences with V and J called. Some clones fail to appear in such tables; in the studies checked, an unresolved V gene covers under half of the shortfall, and the cause of the remainder is unknown. V and J calls and clone size follow that table, whereas D and trimming were derived from the DNA. The sample includes tens of thousands of clones, with 84% observed a single time. Roughly 14% of the sample belongs to the ten largest clones.

General study outcomes and caveats: Clinical and demographic metadata were provided uncurated, with the amount varying by source and participant.

This clone was counted a few times. It lacks a known antigen. No base-level quality is on record; no much larger clone is a single base apart. Each collaborating institution followed its own protocols to collect whole blood in K2EDTA tubes. For TCRbeta analysis, collaborators shipped samples as frozen whole blood, isolated PBMCs, or DNA extracted from either of those sample types. The TCR originated in a man aged 50-60 years with active or convalescent COVID-19. The chain is made from TRBV19 and TRBJ2-7, with 10 middle bases fitting TRBD1. Sequencing was carried out using peripheral blood. CDR3 region: CASSAHRPGTGASSYEQYF. The bases read TGTGCCAGTAGTGCCCATCGTCCCGGGACAGGGGCGAGCTCCTACGAGCAGTACTTC.